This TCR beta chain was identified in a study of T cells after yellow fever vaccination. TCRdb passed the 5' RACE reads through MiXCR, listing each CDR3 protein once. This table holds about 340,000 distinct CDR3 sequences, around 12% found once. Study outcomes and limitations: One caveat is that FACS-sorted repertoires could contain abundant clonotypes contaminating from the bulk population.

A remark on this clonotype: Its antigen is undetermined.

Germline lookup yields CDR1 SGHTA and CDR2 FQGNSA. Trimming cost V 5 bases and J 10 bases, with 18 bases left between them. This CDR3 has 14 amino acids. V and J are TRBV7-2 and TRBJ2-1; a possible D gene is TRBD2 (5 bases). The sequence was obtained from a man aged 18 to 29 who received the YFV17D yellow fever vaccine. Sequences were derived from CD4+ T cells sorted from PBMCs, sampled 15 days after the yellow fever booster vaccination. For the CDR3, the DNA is TGTGCCAGCAGCCCTAGTCGGACTGGCGCAGAGCAGTTCTTC. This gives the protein CASSPSRTGAEQFF.